Within the sample, the clone carrying this T cell receptor (beta chain) is large. The antigen is undetermined. The sorted Tregs were CD4+CD25+CD127-/low cells. The CDR3 spans 13 residues. The V gene lost 5 bases and the J gene lost 1 base, with 8 bases spanning the gap. Germline V gene data show CDR1 as LGHNT and CDR2 as FRNRAP. Adaptor-ligated barcode primers were used to amplify TRBV12-4/TRBJ1-2 clonotypes. TCRdb fed the multiplex PCR reads into MiXCR, producing one record per CDR3 protein. The sample includes 500 to 600 distinct CDR3 sequences, more than 15% of them seen just once. Whole-study results and caveats: Tumor memory CD4+ T cell TCR gene usage was found to cluster with blood and lymph node memory CD4+ cells and with lymph node naive CD4+ cells.

This TCR derives from a female donor with breast cancer. The chain has TRBV12-5 and TRBJ1-2; D is undetermined. Sequencing was performed on tumor-infiltrating Tregs sorted from the breast tumor. CDR3 amino acids: CASGTTGNYGYTF. Written as DNA, the CDR3 is TGTGCTAGTGGTACAACCGGTAACTATGGCTACACCTTC. Full variable domain (rest looked up from reference TRBV12-5 and TRBJ1-2): DARVTQTPRHKVTEMGQEVTMRCQPILGHNTVFWYRQTMMQGLELLAYFRNRAPLDDSGMPKDRFSAEMPDATLATLKIQPSEPRDSAVYFCASGTTGNYGYTFGSGTRLTVV.